This T cell receptor beta chain appears in the sequencing data of a study of blood T cells in healthy people across ages. Through a sample-barcoded 5' primer and a J-beta primer mix, a second PCR was run for roughly 6 to 11 cycles. MiXCR was run by TCRdb on the 5' RACE reads, yielding one entry per CDR3 protein. This sample has nearly 800,000 distinct CDR3 sequences, with more than 20% found just once. This clonotype has a handful of counts. The CDR3 length is 16 residues. V lost 6 bases to trimming and J lost 1 base; unmatched junction nucleotides: 4. CDR1 MNHEY and CDR2 SMNVEV come from the germline V gene (reference sequence). These data were likewise used in another study, on T cells of mothers and their children.

This chain uses TRBV27 with TRBJ2-2; 11 nucleotides align to TRBD2. Specimen: blood. This TCR was sampled from a boy between 10 and 17 years old in good health. The CDR3 is CASRRSGRGNTGELFF. CDR3 bases: TGTGCCAGCAGACGTAGCGGGAGGGGGAACACCGGGGAGCTGTTTTTT.